This entry lists 11 T cell receptor beta chains sequenced from one sample in a study of CD8 T cells in Susac syndrome. Roughly 0.5 to 1 ug RNA was reverse transcribed with random hexamers. MiXCR, run by TCRdb on the immunoSEQ multiplex PCR reads, gives a single entry per CDR3 protein. The table shows around 200,000 distinct CDR3 sequences, with 85% to 95% occurring only once. Specimen: CD4+ T cells from PBMCs. Source of these receptors: a human donor with Susac syndrome.

The chain couples TRBV20-1 to TRBJ2-3, with 7 bases lining up with TRBD1. Germline-derived CDR1 and CDR2 are DFQATT and SNEGSKA (reference sequence). This CDR3 has 14 amino acids. V dropped 6 bases and J dropped 3; count of bases not matched to a gene: 9. The CDR3 here is CSAEDRIGTDTQYF. In DNA form, the CDR3 reads TGCAGTGCCGAGGACAGGATCGGGACAGATACGCAGTATTTT.

CDR3 sequence (DNA): TGTGCCAGTAGTCTCCACCCGGACAGGGTTCCGGTCGATACGCAGTATTTT. Residues: CASSLHPDRVPVDTQYF. The rearrangement uses TRBV19 and TRBJ2-3; 8 bases align to TRBD1. V shed 5 bases and J 6 bases; nucleotides not matched to a gene: 16. Germline assignment: CDR1 LNHDA and CDR2 SQIVND (reference sequence). The CDR3 is 17 residues long. The full variable domain, completed using reference TRBV19 and TRBJ2-3, is DGGITQSPKYLFRKEGQNVTLSCEQNLNHDAMYWYRQDPGQGLRLIYYSQIVNDFQKGDIAEGYSVSREKKESFPLTVTSAQKNPTAFYLCASSLHPDRVPVDTQYFGPGTRLTVL.

In nucleotides, the CDR3 is TGTGCCAGCAGCCTCGGGAAGGCCCTAGGTGGCTACACCTTC. The encoded protein is CASSLGKALGGYTF. V is TRBV7-9 and J is TRBJ1-2; D remains ambiguous. Germline CDR1 reads SEHNR; CDR2 reads FQNEAQ (reference sequence). The CDR3 consists of 14 residues. Trimming took off 5 bases at V and 7 bases at J, with 17 bases between the two ends.

This clonotype occurred once. The chain couples TRBV6-5 to TRBJ1-3; weak D call: TRBD1 (5 bases). Germline lookup yields CDR1 MNHEY and CDR2 SVGAGI. The ends were cut back, 0 bases at V and 7 bases at J, with 10 bases in the middle. The CDR3 extends over 14 amino acids. This CDR3 is CASSYSRQGNTIYF. The CDR3 coding sequence is TGTGCCAGCAGTTACTCGAGGCAGGGCAACACCATATATTTT.

CDR3 sequence reads: CASSLTGGSQPQHF. The CDR3 nucleotides read TGTGCCAGCAGTCTGACAGGGGGAAGTCAGCCCCAGCATTTT. The chain carries TRBV12-3 or TRBV12-4 and TRBJ1-5; TRBD1 matches at 9 bases. V shed 5 bases and J 6 bases; nucleotides not matched to a gene: 5. This CDR3 is built from 14 residues.

The chain is built from TRBV20-1 and TRBJ1-1, with D uncertain. Trimming cost V 1 base and J 0 bases, with 6 bases left between them. This CDR3 region has 13 residues. Per germline, CDR1 DFQATT and CDR2 SNEGSKA (reference sequence). CDR3 sequence: CSARVPMNTEAFF. DNA for the CDR3: TGCAGTGCTAGAGTTCCCATGAACACTGAAGCTTTCTTT.

In DNA form, the CDR3 reads TGCAGCGTTGGAGGGGCAAGGAATGGCTACACCTTC. It yields the protein CSVGGARNGYTF. The rearrangement joins TRBV29-1 to TRBJ1-2, with D possibly being TRBD1 (5 bases). V was shortened by 4 bases and J by 6 bases, with 12 bases between the two germline ends. Germline CDR1 is SQVTM and CDR2 is ANQGSEA. This CDR3 region has 12 residues.

V and J are TRBV20-1 and TRBJ1-2; 8 nucleotides match TRBD1. The CDR3 covers 12 residues. J was trimmed by 8 bases and V by 6 bases; bases with no gene match: 8. Germline V gene lookup returns CDR1 DFQATT and CDR2 SNEGSKA (reference sequence). The CDR3 nucleotides are TGCAGTGCCGCGGGACAGGTACGCGGCTACACCTTC. Encoded protein: CSAAGQVRGYTF.

This clonotype was seen a single time. The V and J genes are TRBV3-1 and TRBJ2-3; 10 positions agree with TRBD2. Germline V gene data show CDR1 as LGHDT and CDR2 as YNNKEL (reference sequence). This CDR3 region has 16 residues. J gave up 1 base and V 1 base, and 2 bases lay outside the gene matches. This chain's CDR3 is CASSQVLAGGTDTQYF. The CDR3 DNA reads TGTGCCAGCAGCCAAGTCCTAGCGGGGGGCACAGATACGCAGTATTTT.

V and J are TRBV5-6 and TRBJ2-2; D unresolved. Trimming took 2 bases from V and 0 from J, leaving 8 bases between them. The CDR3 runs to 15 residues. Germline V lookup: CDR1 SGHDT, CDR2 YYEEEE. This chain's CDR3 is CASSFGHTNTGELFF. The CDR3, as DNA: TGTGCCAGCAGCTTTGGCCACACGAACACCGGGGAGCTGTTTTTT.

CDR3 amino acids: CATRVRDTQYF. CDR3 in DNA: TGTGCCACTCGAGTCAGAGATACGCAGTATTTT. The rearrangement uses TRBV6-2 or TRBV6-3 and TRBJ2-3; D is ambiguous. This CDR3 spans 11 amino acids. Germline V CDR1 and CDR2: MNHEY, SVGEGT. The germline V and J ends were trimmed by 10 bases and 5 bases, with 10 bases remaining between them.